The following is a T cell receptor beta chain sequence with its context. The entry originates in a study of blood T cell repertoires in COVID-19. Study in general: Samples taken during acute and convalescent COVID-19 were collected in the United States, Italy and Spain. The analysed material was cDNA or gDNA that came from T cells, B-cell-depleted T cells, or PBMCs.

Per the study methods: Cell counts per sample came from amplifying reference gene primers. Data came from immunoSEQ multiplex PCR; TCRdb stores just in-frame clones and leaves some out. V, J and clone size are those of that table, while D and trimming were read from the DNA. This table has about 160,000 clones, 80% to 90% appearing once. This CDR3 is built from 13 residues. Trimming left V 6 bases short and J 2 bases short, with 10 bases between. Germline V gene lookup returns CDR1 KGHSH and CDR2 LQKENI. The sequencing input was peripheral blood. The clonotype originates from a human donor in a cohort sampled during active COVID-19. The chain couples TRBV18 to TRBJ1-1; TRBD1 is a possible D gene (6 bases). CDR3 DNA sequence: TGTGCCAGCTCCTGGGACAAAAACACTGAAGCTTTCTTT. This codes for CASSWDKNTEAFF. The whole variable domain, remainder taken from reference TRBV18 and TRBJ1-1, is NAGVMQNPRHLVRRRGQEARLRCSPMKGHSHVYWYRQLPEEGLKFMVYLQKENIIDESGMPKERFSAEFPKEGPSILRIQQVVRGDSAAYFCASSWDKNTEAFFGQGTRLTVV.